Described below is a single TCR beta chain sequence and its context. Its antigen is still unknown. The sample originates from a study of post-analysis software for immune sequencing data. The overall study: Some patients lacked subtype; others had relapsing-remitting, secondary progressive or progressive-relapsing disease. Study observations and caveats: In patients, TRBV5-6, TRBV5-1 and TRBV20-1 belonged to roughly 5 TRBV segments found more frequently than in controls.

Germline V gene lookup returns CDR1 ENHRY and CDR2 SYGVKD. Trimming took 3 bases from V and 4 from J, leaving 10 bases between them. The CDR3 runs to 14 residues. TCR beta cDNA libraries included unique molecular identifiers. TCRdb re-analysed the PCR reads in MiXCR, keeping a single row per CDR3 protein. The sample shows hundreds of thousands of distinct CDR3 sequences, around 60% of them seen only once. The chain carries TRBV10-3 and TRBJ1-5; possible D gene TRBD1, 5 bases. The receptor was isolated from a girl aged 2 to 9 with multiple sclerosis. Material: blood. The CDR3: CAISDGGGNQPQHF. The CDR3 DNA reads TGTGCCATCAGTGACGGGGGGGGGAATCAGCCCCAGCATTTT.